The 5 T cell receptor beta chains listed next were all sequenced from one sample in a study of T cells after yellow fever vaccination (dated by TCRdb to between 2018 and 2021). This specimen's treatment or condition label, interpreted: live attenuated yellow fever vaccine strain. Library method: 5' RACE. The data were produced on an Illumina HiSeq 2500. TCRdb cleaned the public reads at Q25 with fastp, built clones with MiXCR and kept in-frame beta chains. Each CDR3 protein gets just one entry, which takes the most common genes and DNA from the rows behind it. Recorded for this sample are around 63,000 distinct CDR3 sequences; 6.5% to 9% of them occurred a single time. The ten largest account for 30% to 45% of the sample. Sequenced here: CD8+ T cells sorted from PBMCs, sampled 15 days after the yellow fever booster vaccination. Receptor source: a man aged 25 to 40 who received the YFV17D yellow fever vaccine.

This clonotype was observed a handful of times. The V gene is TRBV5-6, the J gene TRBJ2-1, with D tentatively TRBD1 (6 bases). The CDR3 is 15 residues long. Per germline, CDR1 SGHDT and CDR2 YYEEEE. V was clipped by 0 bases and J by 10 bases, with 17 bases between them. The CDR3 is CASSLERLPRGEQFF. In nucleotides, the CDR3 is TGTGCCAGCAGCTTGGAAAGGCTCCCGAGGGGGGAGCAGTTCTTC.

In this sample, this clonotype turned up many times. This chain connects TRBV20-1 to TRBJ2-1, with 10 bases that match TRBD1. Germline V gene data show CDR1 as DFQATT and CDR2 as SNEGSKA (reference sequence). The CDR3 consists of 16 residues. The V and J ends lost 4 bases and 14 bases, in that order; junction bases with no gene match: 20. CDR3 in DNA: TGCAGTGCTAACAACCAACTGGACAGGGGGGAGGATGGGGAGTTCTTC. Its protein product is CSANNQLDRGEDGEFF.

This clonotype was detected many times. The rearrangement links TRBV6-1 to TRBJ1-1; no firm D call. The CDR3 is 14 residues long. V dropped 7 bases and J dropped 5 bases, with 17 bases sitting between them. From germline, CDR1 is MNHNS and CDR2 SASEGT. This CDR3 reads CASTFRAGTTEAFF. CDR3 sequence (DNA): TGTGCCAGCACCTTTCGGGCGGGAACGACTGAAGCTTTCTTT.

The sample holds many counts of this clonotype. The CDR3 reads CASSQEDGLVTGELFF. The CDR3 nucleotides read TGCGCCAGCAGCCAAGAAGACGGACTAGTGACCGGGGAGCTGTTTTTT. The genes are TRBV4-1 and TRBJ2-2; the match to TRBD2 covers 7 bases. Germline values: CDR1 MGHRA, CDR2 YSYEKL. With V trimmed by 0 bases and J by 5 bases, 6 bases remained unmatched. The CDR3 runs 16 residues.

This clonotype was counted ten times or more. The chain carries TRBV10-2 and TRBJ2-3; possibly TRBD2 for D (5 bases). Germline CDR1 and CDR2: WSHSY and SAAADI. The CDR3 covers 13 residues. The ends were cut back, 11 bases at V and 2 bases at J, with 14 bases in the middle. DNA for the CDR3: TGCGCCGCACTTTACGGGGACACAGATACGCAGTATTTT. This codes for CAALYGDTDTQYF.